These 28 T cell receptor beta chains were all obtained from the same sample, sequenced in a study of blood T cell repertoires in COVID-19. Repertoires were generated with immunoSEQ multiplex PCR, while TCRdb's copy carries only in-frame clones and drops some. The sample carries around 250,000 clones, 85% to 90% recorded once. The sample consisted of peripheral blood. All receptors derive from a woman in her 70s with active or convalescent COVID-19.

The chain links TRBV19 to TRBJ1-5; D gene uncertain. Per germline, CDR1 LNHDA and CDR2 SQIVND (reference sequence). The CDR3 is 14 residues long. Trimming removed 0 bases from V and 3 bases from J, with 6 bases in between. Here the CDR3 DNA reads TGTGCCAGTAGTATAGACAGGCTCAATCAGCCCCAGCATTTT. The encoded protein is CASSIDRLNQPQHF.

The chain has TRBV19 and TRBJ1-1, with 8 bases fitting TRBD1. The CDR3 has 19 amino acids. CDR1 and CDR2 from the germline V gene are LNHDA and SQIVND (reference sequence). Trimming at V came to 4 bases and at J to 1 base, leaving 17 bases not matched to a gene. This chain's CDR3 is CASSTPNRGVGRGNTEAFF. CDR3 coding DNA: TGTGCCAGTAGTACCCCAAACAGGGGGGTCGGTAGGGGGAACACTGAAGCTTTCTTT.

V gene TRBV6-5 combines with J gene TRBJ1-2; no firm D call. The CDR3 spans 12 residues. CDR1 and CDR2 (germline): MNHEY, SVGAGI. V was clipped by 2 bases and J by 6 bases, with 7 bases between them. In DNA form, the CDR3 reads TGTGCCAGCAGTTACGCAGGCAATGGCTACACCTTC. This translates into CASSYAGNGYTF.

The J gene is TRBJ2-3, the V gene TRBV6-5, with D possibly being TRBD1 (6 bases). The V and J ends lost 7 bases and 11 bases respectively, with 16 bases between them. This CDR3 contains 12 residues. Germline loops: CDR1 MNHEY, CDR2 SVGAGI. In DNA, the CDR3 is TGTGCCAGCACCGAAGTACCGGGACAGCAGTATTTT. Residues: CASTEVPGQQYF.

As regards this clone: At the DNA level, this CDR3 is encoded by other sequences in the same sample as well. The rearrangement uses TRBV6-5 and TRBJ1-2, with D perhaps matching TRBD1 (6 bases). The CDR3 is made up of 13 amino acids. Germline CDR1 reads MNHEY; CDR2 reads SVGAGI. The V end was cut by 4 bases, the J end by 4 bases, with 10 bases between. The CDR3 DNA is TGTGCCAGCAGTTCAAGCAGGGGCTATGGCTACACCTTC. The encoded protein is CASSSSRGYGYTF.

Concerning this clone: Other nucleotide sequences from this sample produce the same CDR3. The CDR3 protein is CASSGGQGNYGYTF. DNA of the CDR3: TGTGCCAGCAGTGGGGGACAGGGGAACTATGGCTACACCTTC. The rearrangement links TRBV2 to TRBJ1-2, with 10 bases lining up with TRBD1. Germline loops: CDR1 SNHLY, CDR2 FYNNEI. V shed 4 bases, J shed 2 bases, and the junction held 1 base outside the gene matches. The CDR3 has 14 residues.

The rearrangement joins TRBV6-5 to TRBJ1-1; a possible D gene is TRBD1 (5 bases). The CDR3 totals 14 residues. Trimming removed 4 bases from V and 3 bases from J, with 12 bases in between. CDR1 and CDR2 from the germline V gene are MNHEY and SVGAGI. CDR3 sequence reads: CASSSRGGDTEAFF. As DNA, the CDR3 is TGTGCCAGCAGTTCTCGTGGGGGGGACACTGAAGCTTTCTTT.

The J gene is TRBJ2-3, the V gene TRBV3-1 (or the pseudogene TRBV3-2), with 12 positions matching TRBD2. V shed 1 base, J shed 1 base, and the junction held 12 bases outside the gene matches. Per the germline V gene, CDR1 is LGHDT and CDR2 is YNNKEL (reference sequence). The CDR3 extends over 20 amino acids. The CDR3 region is CASSQGWGLAGPGGTDTQYF. The DNA of the CDR3 is TGTGCCAGCAGCCAAGGGTGGGGACTAGCGGGCCCAGGGGGCACAGATACGCAGTATTTT.

The chain carries TRBV6-1 and TRBJ1-2, with D possibly matching TRBD1 (5 bases). Trimming took 2 bases from V and 5 from J, leaving 9 bases between them. This CDR3 has 13 amino acids. Germline-derived CDR1 and CDR2 are MNHNS and SASEGT. DNA of the CDR3: TGTGCCAGCAGTGAATCCAGGGTGTATGGCTACACCTTC. This gives the protein CASSESRVYGYTF.

The chain carries TRBV12-5 and TRBJ1-1; the D is unclear. The germline gives CDR1 LGHNT, CDR2 FRNRAP. Trimming left V 3 bases short and J 0 bases short, with 5 bases between. The CDR3 is 13 residues long. Written as DNA, the CDR3 is TGTGCTAGTGGTTTTCAATTGAACACTGAAGCTTTCTTT. It is translated as CASGFQLNTEAFF.

The rearrangement links TRBV2 to TRBJ2-7; 12 bases line up with TRBD2. The V gene end was trimmed by 1 base and the J gene end by 4 bases; junction bases not matched to a gene: 5. The CDR3 is made up of 16 amino acids. In germline, CDR1 is SNHLY, CDR2 FYNNEI. The CDR3: CASSEDGLAGKYEQYF. The CDR3 DNA reads as TGTGCCAGCAGTGAAGACGGACTAGCGGGGAAGTACGAGCAGTACTTC.

The chain employs TRBV27 and TRBJ2-1, with D perhaps TRBD1 (5 bases). V dropped 3 bases and J dropped 4 bases, with 13 bases sitting between them. This CDR3 has 15 amino acids. Germline CDR1 MNHEY, CDR2 SMNVEV (reference sequence). The CDR3 DNA sequence: TGTGCCAGCAGTTTGGGGCAGTGGCGGTACAATGAGCAGTTCTTC. Translation: CASSLGQWRYNEQFF.

The rearrangement links TRBV19 to TRBJ1-2; 7 nucleotides agree with TRBD1. The germline V gene has CDR1 LNHDA and CDR2 SQIVND (reference sequence). The V gene end was trimmed by 6 bases and the J gene end by 6 bases; junction bases not matched to a gene: 7. This CDR3 is 13 amino acids long. CDR3 sequence: CASSHGTVNGYTF. CDR3 in DNA: TGTGCCAGTAGCCACGGGACAGTCAATGGCTACACCTTC. Full variable domain (rest looked up from reference TRBV19 and TRBJ1-2): DGGITQSPKYLFRKEGQNVTLSCEQNLNHDAMYWYRQDPGQGLRLIYYSQIVNDFQKGDIAEGYSVSREKKESFPLTVTSAQKNPTAFYLCASSHGTVNGYTFGSGTRLTVV.

This clone was observed a single time. V is TRBV10-3 and J is TRBJ2-7, with 8 bases lining up with TRBD1. CDR3 length: 16 residues. Germline lookup yields CDR1 ENHRY and CDR2 SYGVKD. V shed 8 bases and J 1 base; nucleotides not matched to a gene: 13. The CDR3 DNA sequence: TGTGCCATCGGGTCCTCAGGGGGCGGAGGATCCTACGAGCAGTACTTC. The encoded protein is CAIGSSGGGGSYEQYF.

V gene TRBV6-6 combines with J gene TRBJ1-1, with 11 positions matching TRBD1. The CDR3 runs 14 residues. V shed 2 bases, J shed 6 bases, and the junction held 2 bases outside the gene matches. The V gene's germline CDR1 is MNHNY and CDR2 SVGAGI (reference sequence). In DNA, the CDR3 is TGTGCCAGCAGTTACAAGGGACAGGGGGCTGAAGCTTTCTTT. Amino acid sequence: CASSYKGQGAEAFF.

The V gene is TRBV20-1, the J gene TRBJ1-6; TRBD1 might be the D (6 bases). Germline V lookup: CDR1 DFQATT, CDR2 SNEGSKA (reference sequence). V lost 3 bases and J 7 bases, leaving 13 bases between the germline ends. This CDR3 has 14 residues. The CDR3 is CSASTGQKNSPLHF. CDR3 nucleotide sequence: TGCAGTGCTAGTACTGGACAGAAAAATTCACCCCTCCACTTT.

J is TRBJ1-4 and V is TRBV19, with a weak D call TRBD1 (5 bases). Germline CDR1 reads LNHDA; CDR2 reads SQIVND (reference sequence). The V and J ends lost 5 bases and 4 bases respectively, with 14 bases between them. The CDR3 is 15 residues long. CDR3 protein: CASSALGALNEKLFF. For the CDR3, the DNA is TGTGCCAGTAGTGCCCTTGGGGCGCTTAATGAAAAACTGTTTTTT.

The chain uses TRBV6-1 and TRBJ1-1; perhaps TRBD1 as D (6 bases). Per the germline V gene, CDR1 is MNHNS and CDR2 is SASEGT. This CDR3 is 15 amino acids long. Between the trimmed V and J ends, which lost 1 base and 0 bases, there was a span of 9 bases. CDR3 protein: CASSEEYRVNTEAFF. The CDR3 DNA reads as TGTGCCAGCAGTGAAGAGTACAGGGTGAACACTGAAGCTTTCTTT.

The chain has TRBV3-1 (or the pseudogene TRBV3-2) and TRBJ2-2; D may be TRBD2 (5 bases). CDR3 length equals 14 residues. Germline V gene lookup returns CDR1 LGHDT and CDR2 YNNKEL (reference sequence). V gave up 7 bases and J gave up 8 bases, with 17 bases separating them. The CDR3 here is CASNTRLAGGELFF. Written as DNA, the CDR3 is TGTGCCAGCAATACCCGGCTAGCTGGGGGGGAGCTGTTTTTT.

The CDR3 region is CASREGTRGWSPLHF. In DNA, the CDR3 is TGTGCCAGCAGGGAGGGAACTCGGGGCTGGTCACCCCTCCACTTT. The rearrangement uses TRBV2 and TRBJ1-6, with D maybe TRBD1 (5 bases). Trimming removed 6 bases at V and 10 bases at J, with 19 bases between. CDR1 SNHLY and CDR2 FYNNEI come from the germline V gene. This CDR3 has 15 amino acids.

The chain combines TRBV4-1 with TRBJ1-2; D call uncertain. Germline-derived CDR1 and CDR2 are MGHRA and YSYEKL. V was clipped by 0 bases and J by 4 bases, with 12 bases between them. The CDR3 consists of 15 residues. The CDR3 here is CASSQDGGSPYGYTF. Here the CDR3 DNA reads TGCGCCAGCAGCCAAGATGGCGGGAGCCCCTATGGCTACACCTTC.

V is TRBV6-5 and J is TRBJ1-5; D may be TRBD1 (5 bases). The CDR3 sequence is 14 residues long. Germline lookup yields CDR1 MNHEY and CDR2 SVGAGI. The V end lost 6 bases, the J end lost 1 base, and 10 bases lay between the germline ends. The CDR3 spells CASSQGGSNQPQHF. The CDR3 nucleotides are TGTGCCAGCAGCCAGGGTGGGAGCAATCAGCCCCAGCATTTT.

The chain recombines TRBV11-2 with TRBJ1-1, with unresolved D. Trimming pared 0 bases from V and 10 bases from J, leaving 12 bases between. The CDR3 is made up of 13 amino acids. Germline V gene sequence: CDR1 SGHAT, CDR2 FQNNGV. The CDR3: CASSLDPWGGAFF. The CDR3 DNA reads as TGTGCCAGCAGCTTAGATCCCTGGGGAGGAGCTTTCTTT.

This chain joins TRBV7-2 and TRBJ1-3; D uncertain. V lost 6 bases and J lost 7, with 13 bases in between. The CDR3 runs to 13 residues. Germline V CDR1 and CDR2: SGHTA, FQGNSA. CDR3 sequence: CASSPHPRNTIYF. CDR3 coding DNA: TGTGCCAGCAGTCCCCACCCCCGGAACACCATATATTTT.

This chain links TRBV11-2 with TRBJ1-2; 7 nucleotides align to TRBD1. After removal of 3 bases from V and 5 bases from J, the junction contained 0 bases not matched to a gene. Germline CDR1 and CDR2: SGHAT and FQNNGV. The CDR3 is 12 amino acids. CDR3 sequence: CASSLTGYGYTF. CDR3 bases: TGTGCCAGCAGCTTGACAGGGTATGGCTACACCTTC.

This clone was picked up a small number of times. The genes are TRBV7-2 and TRBJ1-3, with 8 nucleotides matching TRBD1. CDR1 and CDR2 (germline): SGHTA, FQGNSA. With V trimmed by 1 base and J by 10 bases, 6 bases remained unmatched. The CDR3 extends over 14 amino acids. CDR3 protein: CASSLEWTGTTIYF. The CDR3 DNA is TGTGCCAGCAGCTTAGAGTGGACAGGGACAACCATATATTTT.

This chain connects TRBV7-2 to TRBJ1-6; 12 positions match TRBD1. Trimming cost V 5 bases and J 4 bases; bases outside gene matches: 12. Per germline, CDR1 SGHTA and CDR2 FQGNSA. The CDR3 runs 19 residues. CDR3 region: CASSMGTGGREVYNSPLHF. In nucleotides, the CDR3 is TGTGCCAGCAGCATGGGGACAGGGGGCCGGGAAGTTTATAATTCACCCCTCCACTTT.

This clone came up once. Sequence at one end of the junction differs from germline and may be a read error. The V and J genes are TRBV18 and TRBJ1-6; no definite D call. CDR1 and CDR2 (germline): KGHSH, LQKENI. This CDR3 has 20 residues. The CDR3 is CASSPLGVGAVPGRNSPLHF. For the CDR3, the DNA is TGTGCCAGCTCCCCACTTGGGGTCGGCGCCGTCCCCGGGAGAAATTCACCCCTCCACTTT.